Included here is one T cell receptor beta chain sequence, with context. As yet, its antigen is unknown. Looked up from germline, CDR1 is MGHRA and CDR2 is YSYEKL. V was cut by 2 bases and J by 5 bases, with 12 bases left in between. This CDR3 contains 14 residues. This record comes from a study of shared clonotypes between healthy human individuals. Broader study findings: Among a handful of donors, roughly 5% of naive CD4 clonotypes were found in common.

Method: immunoSEQ multiplex PCR; TCRdb's copy keeps in-frame clones and lacks some. There are approximately 740,000 clones in the sample; 74% occur only once, and 1.5% to 2% lies in the top ten. Healthy adults negative for HIV, lacking recent acute infections or vaccinations, served as donors. CD45RA+ naive and CD45RA-negative memory subsets were separated from CD4+ cells. J is TRBJ2-5 and V is TRBV4-1; no clear D. The sequencing sample was made of memory CD4+ T cells sorted from blood. As for subset: CD45RA-negative fraction. This receptor was obtained from a young woman in good health. In nucleotides, the CDR3 is TGCGCCAGCAGCCAACGGCAGGCGACGGAGACCCAGTACTTC. Its translation: CASSQRQATETQYF.